This T cell receptor (beta chain) was observed in a study of cytomegalovirus exposure and HLA in healthy donors. Across the study: Later, an analysis reported that the 100 to 150 validation repertoires had used the same platform as the roughly 720 first-cohort repertoires.

Regarding this clone: The antigen is undetermined.

Sequencing used immunoSEQ multiplex PCR; TCRdb keeps in-frame clones, though not all of them. The data show around 150,000 clones, with around nine tenths seen just once and about 9.3% held by the top ten. Whole-study results and caveats: The study listed roughly 160 cytomegalovirus-associated TCR beta chains.

V was trimmed by 2 bases and J by 6 bases, leaving 14 bases between them. Germline lookup yields CDR1 LNHDA and CDR2 SQIVND (reference sequence). The CDR3 totals 14 residues. The chain couples TRBV19 to TRBJ2-7; a weak D match, TRBD1 (5 bases). The material sequenced was PBMCs. The origin of this receptor is a young woman in good health and CMV-seropositive. The CDR3 loop reads CASSITGLQGEQYF. CDR3 DNA sequence: TGTGCCAGTAGTATAACCGGGCTCCAGGGCGAGCAGTACTTC.